The 15 T cell receptor beta chains presented below share a single source sample, sequenced in a study of cytomegalovirus exposure and HLA in healthy donors. This PCR relied on a set of 60 Vbeta primers and 13 Jbeta primers. Here immunoSEQ multiplex PCR was the method, and the copy in TCRdb shows in-frame clones only, minus some. The sample carries over 130,000 clones, 80% recorded once. The sequenced sample was PBMCs. Receptor source: a man aged 45-60 years in good health and CMV-seronegative.

This clone came up a few times. This chain links TRBV5-5 with TRBJ2-7, with 8 bases fitting TRBD1. This CDR3 spans 13 amino acids. Losses at the gene ends were 1 base for V and 5 bases for J; bases not matched to a gene: 2. Germline V gene data show CDR1 as SGHKS and CDR2 as YYEKEE (reference sequence). The CDR3 sequence is CASSLTGGNEQYF. CDR3 bases: TGTGCCAGCAGCTTGACAGGGGGTAACGAGCAGTACTTC.

This clone was observed a handful of times. CDR3 amino acids: CASSLSGGRGPLHF. CDR3 DNA sequence: TGTGCCAGCAGTTTATCGGGGGGGAGAGGGCCCCTCCACTTT. V usage is TRBV27 and J usage is TRBJ1-6, with D possibly being TRBD1 (5 bases). Germline V gene sequence: CDR1 MNHEY, CDR2 SMNVEV (reference sequence). V gave up 0 bases and J gave up 13 bases, with 13 bases separating them. The CDR3 is made up of 14 amino acids.

The CDR3 reads CASSIDQGSRNSPLHF. The CDR3 DNA sequence: TGTGCCAGTAGTATTGATCAGGGGTCGAGAAATTCACCCCTCCACTTT. The chain employs TRBV19 and TRBJ1-6; the D gene is possibly TRBD1 (6 bases). This CDR3 has 16 residues. Germline CDR1 LNHDA, CDR2 SQIVND (reference sequence). Trimming took off 3 bases at V and 7 bases at J, with 16 bases between the two ends.

V gene TRBV18 combines with J gene TRBJ1-2; 8 nucleotides match TRBD1. The CDR3 sequence is 14 residues long. J lost 8 bases, V lost 3 bases, and 8 bases had no gene match. In germline, CDR1 is KGHSH, CDR2 LQKENI. This CDR3 is CASSPTDRVDGYTF. CDR3 in DNA: TGTGCCAGCTCACCGACGGACAGGGTAGACGGCTACACCTTC.

This rearrangement joins TRBV19 to TRBJ1-1; the D gene is possibly TRBD1 (5 bases). Trimming cost V 9 bases and J 1 base, with 9 bases left between them. CDR1 LNHDA and CDR2 SQIVND come from the germline V gene (reference sequence). This CDR3 comprises 12 residues. The CDR3 sequence is CASRTGNTEAFF. The DNA of the CDR3 is TGTGCCAGCAGAACAGGGAACACTGAAGCTTTCTTT. Looking up the rest from reference TRBV19 and TRBJ1-1 gives the full variable domain: DGGITQSPKYLFRKEGQNVTLSCEQNLNHDAMYWYRQDPGQGLRLIYYSQIVNDFQKGDIAEGYSVSREKKESFPLTVTSAQKNPTAFYLCASRTGNTEAFFGQGTRLTVV.

The chain links TRBV7-9 to TRBJ1-1, with 10 bases that match TRBD1. From germline, CDR1 is SEHNR and CDR2 FQNEAQ (reference sequence). The V and J ends lost 4 bases and 4 bases, in that order; junction bases with no gene match: 6. The CDR3 spans 15 residues. The CDR3 DNA sequence: TGTGCCAGCAGCTACCCGGGACAGGGGACCACTGAAGCTTTCTTT. The encoded protein is CASSYPGQGTTEAFF.

The rearrangement uses TRBV6-5 and TRBJ1-5; the match to TRBD1 covers 8 bases. Germline CDR1 reads MNHEY; CDR2 reads SVGAGI. V lost 7 bases, J lost 1 base, and 3 bases stayed unmatched. The CDR3 is 14 residues long. In nucleotides, the CDR3 is TGTGCCAGCATGGACAGGGCAAGCAATCAGCCCCAGCATTTT. Its translation: CASMDRASNQPQHF.

The genes are TRBV30 and TRBJ2-7, with TRBD1 identical over 11 bases. CDR1 GTSNPN and CDR2 SVGIG come from the germline V gene (reference sequence). The ends lost 7 bases at V and 6 bases at J; junction bases unmatched: 8. The CDR3 runs 13 residues. This chain's CDR3 is CAFAGTGGSEQYF. In DNA form, the CDR3 reads TGTGCCTTTGCCGGGACAGGGGGTTCCGAGCAGTACTTC.

CDR3 sequence reads: CASRGQGAMTEAFF. Written as DNA, the CDR3 is TGTGCCAGCAGGGGACAGGGGGCAATGACTGAAGCTTTCTTT. The chain links TRBV2 to TRBJ1-1, with 12 bases that match TRBD1. CDR1 is SNHLY and CDR2 is FYNNEI in the germline V gene. The CDR3 is 14 residues long. Trimming took 6 bases from V and 5 from J; bases not matched to a gene: 4.

This clone was counted only a few times. This rearrangement joins TRBV6-1 to TRBJ1-1, with 12 bases identical to TRBD1. Germline lookup yields CDR1 MNHNS and CDR2 SASEGT. The CDR3 spans 16 residues. The junction had 5 bases not matched to a gene; V was cut back by 2 bases and J by 4 bases. CDR3 sequence: CASSEPGQGASTEAFF. DNA of the CDR3: TGTGCCAGCAGTGAACCGGGACAGGGGGCTAGCACTGAAGCTTTCTTT.

The rearrangement joins TRBV7-9 to TRBJ1-1; 7 positions agree with TRBD1. This CDR3 spans 13 amino acids. The J segment lost 11 bases and the V segment lost 5 bases, leaving 11 bases of the junction unmatched. Germline CDR1 reads SEHNR; CDR2 reads FQNEAQ (reference sequence). Written as DNA, the CDR3 is TGTGCCAGCAGCCCAGAGACAGGGCTGATCGCTTTCTTT. Its protein product is CASSPETGLIAFF.

The chain is built from TRBV11-2 and TRBJ2-3; TRBD1 aligns across 9 bases. The junction had 5 bases not matched to a gene; V was cut back by 3 bases and J by 1 base. CDR1 and CDR2 (germline): SGHAT, FQNNGV. The length of the CDR3 is 16 residues. The CDR3 sequence is CASSFRTGAGTDTQYF. Here the CDR3 DNA reads TGTGCCAGCAGCTTCCGGACAGGGGCGGGCACAGATACGCAGTATTTT.

The V gene is TRBV5-1, the J gene TRBJ2-7; no reliable D call. CDR1 and CDR2 from the germline V gene are SGHRS and YFSETQ. Trimming pared 1 base from V and 5 bases from J, leaving 10 bases between. This CDR3 is 13 amino acids long. The CDR3 is CASSLQSGDEQYF. The CDR3 nucleotides read TGCGCCAGCAGCTTGCAGTCGGGTGACGAGCAGTACTTC.

The CDR3 loop reads CASSSRQDTEAFF. The CDR3 bases are TGTGCCAGCAGTTCAAGACAGGACACTGAAGCTTTCTTT. The genes are TRBV5-6 and TRBJ1-1, with a tentative D call TRBD1 (6 bases). V lost 5 bases and J lost 3, with 11 bases in between. This CDR3 has 13 amino acids. The V gene's germline CDR1 is SGHDT and CDR2 YYEEEE.

The V and J genes are TRBV5-1 and TRBJ1-2, with 7 bases aligning to TRBD1. The CDR3 totals 14 residues. After removal of 0 bases from V and 5 bases from J, the junction contained 4 bases not matched to a gene. Germline values: CDR1 SGHRS, CDR2 YFSETQ. CDR3 bases: TGCGCCAGCAGCTTGGGACAGGGCGAATATGGCTACACCTTC. Translating it yields CASSLGQGEYGYTF.